This is a list of T cell receptor beta chains from one sample in a study of blood T cell repertoires in COVID-19. Only in-frame clones appear in the TCRdb table, and some are missing; sequencing was by immunoSEQ multiplex PCR. The table lists over 100,000 clones, roughly nine tenths of them singletons, with approximately 4.7% in the top ten. The material sequenced was peripheral blood. The origin of the receptors is a man in his forties with acute or convalescent COVID-19. The CDR3 runs from the conserved cysteine through the conserved F or W.

J: TRBJ2-7; length: 14; V: TRBV2; CDR3: CASAYPGRGFEQYF
J: TRBJ2-1; length: 18; V: TRBV7-2; CDR3: CASSLDWTAGWIGDEQFF
J: TRBJ1-2; length: 15; V: TRBV15; CDR3: CATSRDKGGASGYTF
J: TRBJ1-5; length: 14; V: TRBV23-1; CDR3: CAPGQTHSNQPQHF
J: TRBJ1-1; length: 13; V: TRBV5-1; CDR3: CASSFGAGTEAFF
J: TRBJ1-1; length: 11; V: TRBV30; CDR3: CAWRAGGEAFF
J: TRBJ1-2; length: 12; V: TRBV29-1; CDR3: CSVENVQYGYTF
J: TRBJ1-4; length: 14; V: TRBV5-4; CDR3: CASSLTGTNEKLFF
J: TRBJ2-1; length: 16; V: TRBV6-4; CDR3: CASSLRTSGGLGEQFF
J: TRBJ2-7; length: 12; V: TRBV27; CDR3: CASRTRGSEQYF
J: TRBJ2-7; length: 15; V: TRBV21-1; CDR3: CASSKPGTGGREQYF
J: TRBJ2-1; length: 17; V: TRBV9; CDR3: CASSTDPPGLAVDEQFF
J: TRBJ2-7; length: 16; V: TRBV4-2; CDR3: CASSQDWELAGAEQYF
J: TRBJ2-7; length: 16; V: TRBV9; CDR3: CASSVGLGEGTYEQYF
J: TRBJ1-4; length: 17; V: TRBV7-2; CDR3: CASSLMRGRSANEKLFF
J: TRBJ2-2; length: 16; V: TRBV11-3; CDR3: CASSSRTGGYTGELFF
J: TRBJ1-2; length: 20; V: TRBV30; CDR3: CAWSVPSTLTPKTGPYGYTF